These 19 T cell receptor beta chains were all obtained from the same sample, sequenced in a study of blood T cell repertoires in COVID-19. Sequencing was performed with immunoSEQ multiplex PCR; in TCRdb, only in-frame clones are kept and a portion is missing. The sample yields 160,000 or so clones, about 81% seen once. The sequenced material came from peripheral blood. The receptors shown here come from a woman between 65 and 79 years old with acute or convalescent COVID-19.

The chain couples TRBV20-1 to TRBJ1-5; D is perhaps TRBD1 (6 bases). The CDR3 runs 15 residues. The germline CDR1 and CDR2 sequences are DFQATT and SNEGSKA (reference sequence). The ends were cut back, 3 bases at V and 4 bases at J, with 16 bases in the middle. The CDR3 reads CSASDRDKVNQPQHF. CDR3 coding DNA: TGCAGTGCTAGTGACCGGGACAAGGTAAATCAGCCCCAGCATTTT.

The chain employs TRBV3-1 (or the pseudogene TRBV3-2) and TRBJ2-3; D is perhaps TRBD2 (6 bases). The length of the CDR3 is 15 residues. Per germline, CDR1 LGHDT and CDR2 YNNKEL (reference sequence). Trimming removed 3 bases from V and 4 bases from J, with 14 bases in between. CDR3: CASSQGRWLSDTQYF. DNA of the CDR3: TGTGCCAGCAGCCAGGGGAGGTGGCTGTCAGATACGCAGTATTTT.

The chain employs TRBV4-3 and TRBJ1-2; D not resolved. V was clipped by 0 bases and J by 2 bases, with 10 bases between them. Germline V gives CDR1 LGHNA, CDR2 YSLEER. The CDR3 has 15 amino acids. The CDR3 DNA reads TGCGCCAGCAGCCAAGAGATACGGGGAAACTATGGCTACACCTTC. Translation: CASSQEIRGNYGYTF.

The chain carries TRBV6-1 and TRBJ1-4; TRBD1 might be the D (5 bases). This CDR3 has 16 amino acids. Looked up from germline, CDR1 is MNHNS and CDR2 is SASEGT. Trimming removed 4 bases from V and 3 bases from J, with 15 bases in between. CDR3 amino acids: CASSGEPGRPNEKLFF. The CDR3 nucleotides are TGTGCCAGCAGTGGAGAACCAGGGAGGCCTAATGAAAAACTGTTTTTT.

The chain has TRBV30 and TRBJ1-6; 7 nucleotides agree with TRBD1. The trim removed 3 bases at V and 11 bases at J, leaving 7 bases unmatched. The CDR3 is 13 amino acids. Looked up from germline, CDR1 is GTSNPN and CDR2 is SVGIG (reference sequence). The chain's CDR3 is CAWRGTAWAPLHF. CDR3 in DNA: TGTGCCTGGAGGGGGACAGCATGGGCACCCCTCCACTTT.

The chain carries TRBV5-8 and TRBJ1-2; D perhaps matches TRBD1 (5 bases). The CDR3 covers 15 residues. Germline lookup yields CDR1 SGHTS and CDR2 YDEGEE. With 4 bases removed from V and 4 bases from J, the gap between germline ends came to 17 bases. CDR3 loop: CASSPGGYIGYGYTF. As DNA, the CDR3 is TGTGCCAGCAGCCCGGGGGGGTATATCGGCTATGGCTACACCTTC.

V gene TRBV28 combines with J gene TRBJ1-2; tentative D call: TRBD1 (6 bases). CDR1 is MDHEN and CDR2 is SYDVKM in the germline V gene. V was cut by 6 bases and J by 5 bases, with 16 bases left in between. CDR3 length equals 14 residues. The CDR3 DNA sequence: TGTGCCAGCAGCCAAGTGACAGGCCCGTATGGCTACACCTTC. Protein: CASSQVTGPYGYTF.

The chain carries TRBV20-1 and TRBJ1-4; no clear D gene. Germline V gene sequence: CDR1 DFQATT, CDR2 SNEGSKA (reference sequence). The CDR3 runs 11 residues. V was clipped by 1 base and J by 7 bases, with 4 bases between them. The CDR3 DNA sequence: TGCAGTGCTAGAGCGGGTGAAAAACTGTTTTTT. As protein: CSARAGEKLFF.

As for this clone: The sample carries other DNA sequences with the same CDR3. The V gene is TRBV9, the J gene TRBJ2-3, with 9 bases aligning to TRBD2. This CDR3 region has 15 residues. Germline CDR1 and CDR2: SGDLS and YYNGEE. The J segment lost 1 base and the V segment lost 2 bases, leaving 2 bases of the junction unmatched. The CDR3 DNA follows: TGTGCCAGCAGCGTCAGACTAGCGGGCACAGATACGCAGTATTTT. It yields the protein CASSVRLAGTDTQYF.

This chain connects TRBV18 to TRBJ1-4; a possible D gene is TRBD1 (6 bases). V was clipped by 6 bases and J by 2 bases, with 10 bases between them. CDR3 length: 14 amino acids. Germline V gene data show CDR1 as KGHSH and CDR2 as LQKENI. The CDR3 spells CASSQGHTNEKLFF. CDR3 coding DNA: TGTGCCAGCTCGCAGGGGCATACTAATGAAAAACTGTTTTTT.

V is TRBV6-1 and J is TRBJ1-6; tentatively, D is TRBD1 (6 bases). The CDR3 is made up of 15 amino acids. Trimming took off 2 bases at V and 9 bases at J, with 14 bases between the two ends. The V gene's germline CDR1 is MNHNS and CDR2 SASEGT. CDR3 sequence: CASSEMAGEPSPLHF. Here the CDR3 DNA reads TGTGCCAGCAGTGAAATGGCAGGGGAACCTTCACCCCTCCACTTT.

The chain is built from TRBV7-2 and TRBJ1-1, with 8 nucleotides matching TRBD1. Germline CDR1 is SGHTA and CDR2 is FQGNSA. The CDR3 has 13 residues. Trimming removed 1 base from V and 9 bases from J; junction bases left unmatched: 4. The CDR3 spells CASSLGQGIQAFF. CDR3 DNA: TGTGCCAGCAGCTTAGGACAGGGGATCCAAGCTTTCTTT.

In its sample, this clone was seen a few times. The V call is TRBV18, the J call TRBJ2-7, with 10 positions matching TRBD2. The germline CDR1 and CDR2 sequences are KGHSH and LQKENI. The CDR3 is 16 amino acids. J lost 0 bases, V lost 6 bases, and 8 bases had no gene match. The DNA for the CDR3 is TGTGCCAGCTCTCGAGGACTAGCGGAGGGCTCCTACGAGCAGTACTTC. Translated: CASSRGLAEGSYEQYF. The variable domain in full, with the rest retrieved from reference TRBV18 and TRBJ2-7, is NAGVMQNPRHLVRRRGQEARLRCSPMKGHSHVYWYRQLPEEGLKFMVYLQKENIIDESGMPKERFSAEFPKEGPSILRIQQVVRGDSAAYFCASSRGLAEGSYEQYFGPGTRLTVT.

The chain carries TRBV6-5 and TRBJ2-3; D unresolved. V was trimmed by 5 bases and J by 3 bases, leaving 15 bases between them. This CDR3 has 15 residues. Per the germline V gene, CDR1 is MNHEY and CDR2 is SVGAGI. In nucleotides, the CDR3 is TGTGCCAGCAGTCCAACGGCAGGTTTTACAGATACGCAGTATTTT. Amino acid sequence: CASSPTAGFTDTQYF.

This clone was detected only once. The chain joins TRBV6-5 to TRBJ1-4; D remains ambiguous. The V gene lost 4 bases and the J gene lost 7 bases, with 13 bases spanning the gap. CDR3 length: 14 amino acids. Per the germline V gene, CDR1 is MNHEY and CDR2 is SVGAGI. CDR3 amino acids: CASSSLASSEKLFF. Here the CDR3 DNA reads TGTGCCAGCAGTTCCCTCGCCTCGAGTGAAAAACTGTTTTTT.

The chain joins TRBV6-5 to TRBJ2-1; 7 positions match TRBD1. Germline assignment: CDR1 MNHEY and CDR2 SVGAGI. The CDR3 covers 15 residues. The V and J ends lost 6 bases and 4 bases, in that order; junction bases with no gene match: 9. CDR3 bases: TGTGCCAGCAGCCGAGGGGGCCGGTTTTACAATGAGCAGTTCTTC. Residues: CASSRGGRFYNEQFF.

The rearrangement joins TRBV7-2 to TRBJ2-7; 8 bases fit TRBD2. The CDR3 covers 14 residues. The trim removed 5 bases at V and 6 bases at J, leaving 9 bases unmatched. CDR1 and CDR2 from the germline V gene are SGHTA and FQGNSA. This CDR3 is CASSPVTGGAEQYF. The CDR3 bases are TGTGCCAGCAGCCCCGTTACGGGGGGGGCCGAGCAGTACTTC.

This clone was seen only once. This chain connects TRBV15 to TRBJ2-1; D perhaps matches TRBD1 (6 bases). The CDR3 has 15 amino acids. Trimming took 4 bases from V and 4 from J, leaving 14 bases between them. Germline V CDR1 and CDR2: LNHNV, YYDKDF (reference sequence). The CDR3 nucleotides are TGTGCCACCAGCACGAGGGACAAGGATTACAATGAGCAGTTCTTC. The encoded protein is CATSTRDKDYNEQFF.

The chain couples TRBV28 to TRBJ2-3; 10 nucleotides agree with TRBD2. The V segment lost 2 bases and the J segment 5 bases; nucleotides outside the gene matches: 4. Germline V gene lookup returns CDR1 MDHEN and CDR2 SYDVKM. The CDR3 is 15 residues long. The CDR3 is CASSLTSGMKDTQYF. In DNA, the CDR3 is TGTGCCAGCAGTTTAACTAGCGGGATGAAAGATACGCAGTATTTT.